The sequence of this T cell receptor (beta chain) was determined in a study of blood T cell repertoires in COVID-19. Whole-study context: Whether acute or convalescent, the COVID-19 samples came from the United States, Italy and Spain. T cells, B-cell-depleted T cells, or PBMCs provided the cDNA or gDNA that served as material.

Profiled with immunoSEQ multiplex PCR; TCRdb holds only in-frame clones, not every one. The sample consists of fewer than 25,000 clones, about 92% of them appearing once. CDR1 and CDR2 (germline): SGHNT, YENEEA. The length of the CDR3 is 15 residues. V lost 5 bases to trimming and J lost 9 bases; unmatched junction nucleotides: 8. A single count supports this clone. Sequenced input: peripheral blood. V is TRBV11-3 and J is TRBJ2-1, with 12 positions matching TRBD2. The clonotype was recovered from a human donor in a cohort sampled during active COVID-19. The CDR3 reads CASSMTSGSRGEQFF. CDR3 coding DNA: TGTGCCAGCAGCATGACTAGCGGGAGTAGGGGTGAGCAGTTCTTC.